Each of the 30 T cell receptor beta chains below was sequenced from the same sample in a study of T cell responses to AZD1222 COVID-19 vaccine. Method: immunoSEQ multiplex PCR; TCRdb's copy keeps in-frame clones and lacks some. The repertoire holds over 130,000 clones, with about 91% as singletons. This sample comprised peripheral blood, obtained 28 days after the second AZD1222 dose. These receptors all stem from an adult who received the AZD1222 COVID-19 vaccine.

The genes are TRBV6-6 and TRBJ1-2; 7 bases align to TRBD1. After removal of 7 bases from V and 8 bases from J, the junction contained 10 bases not matched to a gene. The germline V gene has CDR1 MNHNY and CDR2 SVGAGI (reference sequence). The CDR3 runs to 13 residues. The CDR3 DNA reads TGTGCCAGCACCCCGGACAGGTTAGACGGCTACACCTTC. It encodes CASTPDRLDGYTF.

This chain uses TRBV5-1 with TRBJ2-3, with TRBD2 matching over 8 bases. The germline gives CDR1 SGHRS, CDR2 YFSETQ. V dropped 3 bases and J dropped 0; count of bases not matched to a gene: 3. The CDR3 is made up of 15 amino acids. The CDR3 region has the DNA TGCGCCAGCAGCTCCTTAGCGGGAAGCACAGATACGCAGTATTTT. Its translation: CASSSLAGSTDTQYF.

The V call is TRBV7-9, the J call TRBJ1-1; 8 bases match TRBD1. The ends lost 4 bases at V and 1 base at J; junction bases unmatched: 8. The CDR3 is 16 amino acids. Germline CDR1 is SEHNR and CDR2 is FQNEAQ (reference sequence). The CDR3 reads CASSSTRTGTNTEAFF. CDR3 nucleotide sequence: TGTGCCAGCAGCTCAACCCGGACAGGGACGAACACTGAAGCTTTCTTT.

The chain joins TRBV5-5 to TRBJ1-2; 10 nucleotides align to TRBD1. J lost 4 bases, V lost 2 bases, and 5 bases had no gene match. The CDR3 totals 15 residues. Looked up from germline, CDR1 is SGHKS and CDR2 is YYEKEE (reference sequence). The CDR3, as DNA: TGTGCCAGCAGCTTCGGACAGGGGGAGGGCTATGGCTACACCTTC. Its translation is CASSFGQGEGYGYTF.

V gene TRBV3-1 (or the pseudogene TRBV3-2) combines with J gene TRBJ2-5; D is tentatively TRBD1 or TRBD2 (6 bases each). Between the trimmed V and J ends, which lost 7 bases and 3 bases, there was a span of 24 bases. This CDR3 region has 17 residues. CDR1 and CDR2 (germline): LGHDT, YNNKEL (reference sequence). CDR3 in DNA: TGTGCCAGCACCACTTTTAGGGGGGAGAGAAGGAAAGAGACCCAGTACTTC. Encoded protein: CASTTFRGERRKETQYF.

This clone has only one observation. The chain joins TRBV5-1 to TRBJ2-7, with 8 bases identical to TRBD2. This CDR3 contains 13 residues. Germline CDR1 is SGHRS and CDR2 is YFSETQ. Germline trimming cut 0 bases from V and 5 bases from J; bases unmatched to any gene: 1. The CDR3, as DNA: TGCGCCAGCAGCTTGGGGACTAGCAACGAGCAGTACTTC. Amino acids: CASSLGTSNEQYF.

The rearrangement joins TRBV4-2 to TRBJ2-5; 8 nucleotides line up with TRBD2. The CDR3 is 14 amino acids. Germline CDR1 reads LGHNA; CDR2 reads YNFKEQ. Trimming removed 4 bases from V and 3 bases from J; junction bases left unmatched: 4. The CDR3 bases are TGTGCCAGCAGCCTACAAGCGGGAGAAGAGACCCAGTACTTC. Its protein product is CASSLQAGEETQYF.

The chain joins TRBV28 to TRBJ1-1, with D hard to call. Deletions cut 2 bases from V and 5 bases from J, with 15 bases between. This CDR3 is 15 amino acids long. The V gene's germline CDR1 is MDHEN and CDR2 SYDVKM. The CDR3 reads CASSLQRVPRTEAFF. The DNA of the CDR3 is TGTGCCAGCAGTTTACAGAGGGTCCCGAGGACTGAAGCTTTCTTT.

The chain carries TRBV7-8 and TRBJ1-3; D might be TRBD1 (6 bases). V gave up 5 bases and J gave up 0 bases, with 20 bases separating them. This CDR3 is built from 18 residues. The germline gives CDR1 SGHVS, CDR2 FQNEAQ. The CDR3 spells CASSTRRGGRSSGNTIYF. The DNA of the CDR3 is TGTGCCAGCAGCACACGGAGAGGGGGGAGATCCTCTGGAAACACCATATATTTT.

The chain uses TRBV6-5 and TRBJ1-2; 8 nucleotides match TRBD1. Looked up from germline, CDR1 is MNHEY and CDR2 is SVGAGI. The CDR3 is 15 residues long. With 7 bases clipped from V and 1 base from J, the junction kept 8 bases outside the gene matches. The CDR3 bases are TGTGCCAGCACTAAGACAGGGGATCTTAACTATGGCTACACCTTC. This codes for CASTKTGDLNYGYTF.

This clone has a single count. The J gene is TRBJ1-3, the V gene TRBV27, with D maybe TRBD1 (5 bases). The V end was cut by 7 bases, the J end by 2 bases, with 9 bases between. Germline CDR1 MNHEY, CDR2 SMNVEV (reference sequence). This CDR3 has 13 residues. The CDR3 bases are TGTGCCAGCATAGAAGGGGCTGGAAACACCATATATTTT. As protein: CASIEGAGNTIYF.

The CDR3 here is CASSWGVGNTIYF. DNA of the CDR3: TGCGCCAGCAGCTGGGGTGTGGGGAACACCATATATTTT. The chain has TRBV5-1 and TRBJ1-3; D is unclear. The germline CDR1 and CDR2 sequences are SGHRS and YFSETQ. This CDR3 spans 13 amino acids. V was cut by 3 bases and J by 7 bases, with 11 bases left in between.

The chain joins TRBV18 to TRBJ2-7; TRBD1 is a possible D gene (6 bases). The V end was cut by 6 bases, the J end by 7 bases, with 10 bases between. Germline V CDR1 and CDR2: KGHSH, LQKENI. The CDR3 runs 11 residues. CDR3 DNA sequence: TGTGCCAGCTCCCTAACAGGGGAGCAGTACTTC. It is translated as CASSLTGEQYF.

V usage is TRBV4-1 and J usage is TRBJ2-5; 9 nucleotides align to TRBD2. Germline V lookup: CDR1 MGHRA, CDR2 YSYEKL. The CDR3 runs 16 residues. J gave up 1 base and V 4 bases, and 7 bases lay outside the gene matches. CDR3 amino acids: CASSLASGTSQETQYF. CDR3 nucleotide sequence: TGCGCCAGCAGCCTGGCTAGCGGGACCTCCCAAGAGACCCAGTACTTC.

The chain has TRBV24-1 and TRBJ1-5, with D perhaps matching TRBD1 (6 bases). Germline V lookup: CDR1 KGHDR, CDR2 SFDVKD. Trimming stripped 4 bases from V and 0 bases from J, with 12 bases between. The CDR3 loop spans 16 amino acids. The CDR3 nucleotides read TGTGCCACCAGTGACACACAGGGAAATAGCAATCAGCCCCAGCATTTT. Protein: CATSDTQGNSNQPQHF.

The chain joins TRBV18 to TRBJ1-1; 9 nucleotides agree with TRBD1. This CDR3 has 14 amino acids. V lost 4 bases to trimming and J lost 2 bases; unmatched junction nucleotides: 2. The germline V gene encodes CDR1 KGHSH and CDR2 LQKENI. The CDR3 nucleotides are TGTGCCAGCTCACGGGGACAGGGTAACACTGAAGCTTTCTTT. Protein: CASSRGQGNTEAFF.

This chain joins TRBV5-4 and TRBJ2-7, with TRBD1 as a possible D gene (6 bases). This CDR3 region has 15 residues. Germline CDR1 is SGHNT and CDR2 is YYREEE (reference sequence). V was pared by 0 bases and J by 1 base, with 11 bases between. The CDR3 here is CASSLGTATSYEQYF. The DNA for the CDR3 is TGTGCCAGCAGCTTGGGGACAGCCACGTCCTACGAGCAGTACTTC.

This chain links TRBV5-1 with TRBJ1-4, with D maybe TRBD1 (6 bases). Between the trimmed V and J ends, which lost 4 bases and 7 bases, there was a span of 23 bases. The CDR3 spans 17 residues. Germline values: CDR1 SGHRS, CDR2 YFSETQ. CDR3 sequence: CASSGGTWGRGVEKLFF. The CDR3, as DNA: TGCGCCAGCAGCGGTGGAACCTGGGGGCGCGGGGTTGAAAAACTGTTTTTT.

The CDR3 reads CASSVGTGGPGNEQFF. CDR3 nucleotide sequence: TGTGCCAGCAGCGTAGGGACAGGGGGCCCTGGTAATGAGCAGTTCTTC. V is TRBV9 and J is TRBJ2-1; 11 positions match TRBD1. Germline V lookup: CDR1 SGDLS, CDR2 YYNGEE. V shed 0 bases and J 7 bases; nucleotides not matched to a gene: 6. This CDR3 comprises 16 residues.

The chain combines TRBV19 with TRBJ2-1; 7 bases align to TRBD2. CDR1 and CDR2 from the germline V gene are LNHDA and SQIVND (reference sequence). V shed 4 bases and J 4 bases; nucleotides not matched to a gene: 4. This CDR3 region has 14 residues. CDR3 sequence reads: CASSRREKYNEQFF. In DNA, the CDR3 is TGTGCCAGTAGTAGGCGGGAGAAATACAATGAGCAGTTCTTC.

The chain joins TRBV4-1 to TRBJ2-3; 8 bases agree with TRBD2. The J segment lost 4 bases and the V segment lost 0 bases, leaving 9 bases of the junction unmatched. CDR1 is MGHRA and CDR2 is YSYEKL in the germline V gene. CDR3 length: 17 residues. CDR3 nucleotides: TGCGCCAGCAGCCAAGATACTACTAGCGGACCCTCAGATACGCAGTATTTT. It codes for CASSQDTTSGPSDTQYF.

The chain couples TRBV5-6 to TRBJ1-4, with a weak D call TRBD1 (5 bases). Germline-derived CDR1 and CDR2 are SGHDT and YYEEEE. The CDR3 has 16 residues. Trimming took 1 base from V and 4 from J, leaving 14 bases between them. CDR3 coding DNA: TGTGCCAGCAGCTTGTCCATGGGGGTCGGTAATGAAAAACTGTTTTTT. It codes for CASSLSMGVGNEKLFF. Full variable domain (rest looked up from reference TRBV5-6 and TRBJ1-4): DAGVTQSPTHLIKTRGQQVTLRCSPKSGHDTVSWYQQALGQGPQFIFQYYEEEERQRGNFPDRFSGHQFPNYSSELNVNALLLGDSALYLCASSLSMGVGNEKLFFGSGTQLSVL.

The chain recombines TRBV6-5 with TRBJ2-3; D gene unclear. Germline CDR1 MNHEY, CDR2 SVGAGI. This CDR3 contains 11 residues. Trimming took 8 bases from V and 6 from J, leaving 9 bases between them. CDR3 region: CASGYRDTQYF. In DNA, the CDR3 is TGTGCCAGCGGATATCGGGATACGCAGTATTTT.

This sequence joins TRBV11-3 and TRBJ1-2; D remains ambiguous. Germline loops: CDR1 SGHNT, CDR2 YENEEA. The length of the CDR3 is 12 residues. The ends were cut back, 2 bases at V and 8 bases at J, with 9 bases in the middle. This CDR3 is CASSLYGGGYTF. The CDR3, as DNA: TGTGCCAGCAGCTTATATGGCGGGGGCTACACCTTC.

The chain is built from TRBV19 and TRBJ1-2, with 7 bases lining up with TRBD1. This CDR3 spans 16 amino acids. The V segment lost 6 bases and the J segment 5 bases; nucleotides outside the gene matches: 15. Germline V lookup: CDR1 LNHDA, CDR2 SQIVND (reference sequence). Here the CDR3 reads CASRLTPGTAFYGYTF. The CDR3 DNA reads as TGTGCCAGTAGACTCACGCCCGGGACAGCGTTTTATGGCTACACCTTC.

CDR3 in amino acids: CASSLVGQGSTEAFF. The CDR3, as DNA: TGTGCCAGCAGCTTAGTGGGACAGGGTTCCACTGAAGCTTTCTTT. The chain employs TRBV7-9 and TRBJ1-1; TRBD1 aligns across 9 bases. This CDR3 has 15 residues. Germline assignment: CDR1 SEHNR and CDR2 FQNEAQ (reference sequence). Germline trimming cut 1 base from V and 4 bases from J; bases unmatched to any gene: 4.

The J gene is TRBJ1-2, the V gene TRBV6-5; possibly TRBD1 for D (6 bases). The V end was cut by 3 bases, the J end by 4 bases, with 15 bases between. The CDR3 is 15 amino acids. CDR1 is MNHEY, CDR2 SVGAGI, per germline. The CDR3 bases are TGTGCCAGCAGTTATGTAGGGGGTGAGGGCTATGGCTACACCTTC. As protein: CASSYVGGEGYGYTF.

CDR3 in amino acids: CASSRAVQPQHF. CDR3 bases: TGTGCCAGCAGCAGAGCAGTTCAGCCCCAGCATTTT. V is TRBV6-5 and J is TRBJ1-5, with D unresolved. The CDR3 is made up of 12 amino acids. CDR1 and CDR2 (germline): MNHEY, SVGAGI. V lost 6 bases, J lost 6 bases, and 9 bases lay in between.

J is TRBJ1-2 and V is TRBV7-2; tentatively, D is TRBD1 (5 bases). CDR1 is SGHTA, CDR2 FQGNSA, per germline. The CDR3 sequence is 14 residues long. V lost 0 bases and J lost 7, with 12 bases in between. In nucleotides, the CDR3 is TGTGCCAGCAGCTTAGCGCCTTCGGGGGGTGGCTACACCTTC. Amino acid sequence: CASSLAPSGGGYTF.

The chain links TRBV18 to TRBJ1-2; perhaps TRBD1 as D (6 bases). The CDR3 is 14 amino acids. Trimming took 0 bases from V and 2 from J, leaving 7 bases between them. Germline assignment: CDR1 KGHSH and CDR2 LQKENI. DNA of the CDR3: TGTGCCAGCTCACCACCACAGGGAAACTATGGCTACACCTTC. Translated, it gives CASSPPQGNYGYTF.